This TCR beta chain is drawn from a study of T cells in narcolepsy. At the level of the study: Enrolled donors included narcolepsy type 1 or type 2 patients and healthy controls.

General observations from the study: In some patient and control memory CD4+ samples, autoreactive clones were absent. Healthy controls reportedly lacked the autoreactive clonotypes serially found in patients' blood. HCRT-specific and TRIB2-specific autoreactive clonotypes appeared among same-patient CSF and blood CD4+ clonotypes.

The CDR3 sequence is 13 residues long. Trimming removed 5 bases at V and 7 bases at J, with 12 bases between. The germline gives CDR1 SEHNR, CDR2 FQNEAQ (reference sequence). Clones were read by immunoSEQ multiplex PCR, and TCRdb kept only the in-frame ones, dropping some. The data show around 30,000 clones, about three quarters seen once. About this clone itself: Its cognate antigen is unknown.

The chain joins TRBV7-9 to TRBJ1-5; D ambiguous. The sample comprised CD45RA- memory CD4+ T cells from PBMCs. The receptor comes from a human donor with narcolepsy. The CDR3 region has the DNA TGTGCCAGCAGCCCGACTGGCCCCCAGCCCCAGCATTTT. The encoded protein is CASSPTGPQPQHF.